The TCR beta chain described here comes from a study of beta chain features in type 1 diabetes. What was sequenced were expressed TCRB transcripts, since all of the isolated RNA had been reverse transcribed. The method was immunoSEQ multiplex PCR; TCRdb's version includes in-frame clones alone and lacks a portion of them. The sample lists fewer than 650,000 clones, less than 20% seen once, with about 0.086% in the top ten. CDR1 is SGHDT, CDR2 YYEEEE, per germline. V dropped 0 bases and J dropped 0 bases, with 10 bases sitting between them. The CDR3 extends over 17 amino acids. Sequenced: naive CD4+ T cells from blood. The J gene is TRBJ1-6, the V gene TRBV5-6; the D gene is possibly TRBD1 (6 bases). The receptor was isolated from a man aged 18 to 30 in good health. CDR3 protein: CASSLVDRSSYNSPLHF. In nucleotides, the CDR3 is TGTGCCAGCAGCTTGGTAGACAGGAGCTCCTATAATTCACCCCTCCACTTT.